Sequencing of this TCR beta chain was carried out in a study of T cell responses to AZD1222 COVID-19 vaccine. Study-level results: Receipt of two AZD1222 doses was followed by a rise in Spike-specific TCR breadth and depth. Of spike-specific TCRs, nearly half reportedly target regions left unmutated in variants.

Germline CDR1 and CDR2: MNHNS and SASEGT. This CDR3 is built from 14 residues. The V end lost 1 base, the J end lost 2 bases, and 9 bases lay between the germline ends. A remark on this clone: Its antigen is still unknown.

Libraries were prepared by immunoSEQ multiplex PCR; TCRdb keeps only in-frame clonotypes and omits some of them. The sample contains about 200,000 clones, roughly 94% of which appear only once. The J gene is TRBJ2-7, the V gene TRBV6-1; no firm D call. This sequence was found in an adult who received the MenACWY meningococcal vaccine as a control. Here the sequenced sample was peripheral blood, taken 28 days after the second dose of the MenACWY control vaccine. The CDR3 is CASSEGGVAYEQYF. In nucleotides, the CDR3 is TGTGCCAGCAGTGAAGGTGGAGTCGCCTACGAGCAGTACTTC.